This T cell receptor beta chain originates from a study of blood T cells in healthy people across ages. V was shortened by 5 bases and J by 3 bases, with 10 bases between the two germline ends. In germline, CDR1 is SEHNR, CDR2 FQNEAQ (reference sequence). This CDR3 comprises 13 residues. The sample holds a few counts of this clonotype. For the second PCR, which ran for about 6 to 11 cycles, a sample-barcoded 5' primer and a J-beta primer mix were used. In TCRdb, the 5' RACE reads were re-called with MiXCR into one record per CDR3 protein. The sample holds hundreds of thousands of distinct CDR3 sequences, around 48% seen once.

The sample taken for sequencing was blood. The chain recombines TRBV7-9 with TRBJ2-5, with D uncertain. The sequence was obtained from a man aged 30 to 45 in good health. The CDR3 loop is CASSKPGEETQYF. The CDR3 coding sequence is TGTGCCAGCAGCAAACCGGGTGAAGAGACCCAGTACTTC.